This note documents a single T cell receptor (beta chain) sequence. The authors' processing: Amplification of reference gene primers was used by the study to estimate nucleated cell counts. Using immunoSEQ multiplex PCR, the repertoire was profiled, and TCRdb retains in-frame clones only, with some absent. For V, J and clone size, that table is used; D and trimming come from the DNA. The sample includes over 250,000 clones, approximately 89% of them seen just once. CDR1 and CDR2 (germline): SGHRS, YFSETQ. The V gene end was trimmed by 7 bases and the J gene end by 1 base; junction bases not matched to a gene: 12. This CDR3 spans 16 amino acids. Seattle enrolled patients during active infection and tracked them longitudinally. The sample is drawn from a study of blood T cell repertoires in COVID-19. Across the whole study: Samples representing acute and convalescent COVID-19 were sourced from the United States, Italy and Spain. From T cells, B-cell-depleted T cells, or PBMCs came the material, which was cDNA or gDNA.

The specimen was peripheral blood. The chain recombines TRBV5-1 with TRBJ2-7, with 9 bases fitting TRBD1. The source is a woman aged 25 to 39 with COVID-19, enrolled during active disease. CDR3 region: CASGATGGASSYEQYF. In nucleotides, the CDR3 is TGCGCCAGCGGCGCTACAGGGGGCGCGTCGTCCTACGAGCAGTACTTC. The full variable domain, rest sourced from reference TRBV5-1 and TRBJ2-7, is KAGVTQTPRYLIKTRGQQVTLSCSPISGHRSVSWYQQTPGQGLQFLFEYFSETQRNKGNFPGRFSGRQFSNSRSEMNVSTLELGDSALYLCASGATGGASSYEQYFGPGTRLTVT.